Given below is one TCR beta chain in context. Profiled with immunoSEQ multiplex PCR; TCRdb holds only in-frame clones, not every one. In the table there are about 13,000 clones, over 75% of which are singletons. The CDR3 extends over 14 amino acids. The germline gives CDR1 SGHDT, CDR2 YYEEEE. V gave up 4 bases and J gave up 7 bases; unmatched junction bases: 8. The entry originates in a study of OX40 agonist ivuxolimab in advanced cancers. Blood sampling was done at baseline, cycle 4 day 1, and cycle 7 day 1. The source is an adult with an advanced solid tumor such as melanoma, head and neck, liver or kidney cancer. This chain links TRBV5-6 with TRBJ2-7, with 10 bases identical to TRBD1. Source: CD4+ or CD8+ T cells sorted from blood, taken in a trial of the OX40 agonist ivuxolimab. CDR3 region: CASSPMTGGREQYF. Here the CDR3 DNA reads TGTGCCAGCAGCCCGATGACAGGGGGCAGAGAGCAGTACTTC.